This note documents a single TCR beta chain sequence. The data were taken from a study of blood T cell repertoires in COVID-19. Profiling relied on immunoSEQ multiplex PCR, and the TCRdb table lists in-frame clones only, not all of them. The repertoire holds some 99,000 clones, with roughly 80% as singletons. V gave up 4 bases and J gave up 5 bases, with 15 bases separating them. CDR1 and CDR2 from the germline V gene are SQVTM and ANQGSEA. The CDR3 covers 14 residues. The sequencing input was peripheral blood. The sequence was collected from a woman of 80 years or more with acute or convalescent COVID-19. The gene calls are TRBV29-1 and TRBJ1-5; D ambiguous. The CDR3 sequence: CSVGTVGRDQPQHF. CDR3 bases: TGCAGCGTTGGTACAGTCGGGAGAGATCAGCCCCAGCATTTT. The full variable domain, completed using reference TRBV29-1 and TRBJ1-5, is SAVISQKPSRDICQRGTSLTIQCQVDSQVTMMFWYRQQPGQSLTLIATANQGSEATYESGFVIDKFPISRPNLTFSTLTVSNMSPEDSSIYLCSVGTVGRDQPQHFGDGTRLSIL.